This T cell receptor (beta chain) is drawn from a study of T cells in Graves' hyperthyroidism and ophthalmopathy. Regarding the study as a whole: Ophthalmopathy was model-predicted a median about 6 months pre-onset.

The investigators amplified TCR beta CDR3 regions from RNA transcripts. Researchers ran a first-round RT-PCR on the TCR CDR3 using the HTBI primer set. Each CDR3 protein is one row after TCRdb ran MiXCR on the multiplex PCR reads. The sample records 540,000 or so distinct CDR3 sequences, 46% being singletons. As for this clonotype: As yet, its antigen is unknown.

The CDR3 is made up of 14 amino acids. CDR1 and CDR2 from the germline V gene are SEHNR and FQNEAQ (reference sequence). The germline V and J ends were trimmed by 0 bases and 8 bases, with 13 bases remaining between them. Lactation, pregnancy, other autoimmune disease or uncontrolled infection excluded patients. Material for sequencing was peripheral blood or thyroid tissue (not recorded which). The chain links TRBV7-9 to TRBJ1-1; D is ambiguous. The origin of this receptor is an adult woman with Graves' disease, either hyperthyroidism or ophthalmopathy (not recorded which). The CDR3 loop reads CASSLADSVEEAFF. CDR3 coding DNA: TGTGCCAGCAGCTTAGCCGATTCCGTCGAGGAAGCTTTCTTT.